This TCR beta chain comes out of a study of tumor-infiltrating lymphocytes in oesophageal squamous cell carcinoma. The CDR3 is 13 residues long. CDR1 SGHTA and CDR2 FQGNSA come from the germline V gene. V dropped 5 bases and J dropped 1 base, with 5 bases sitting between them. TCRdb fed the PCR reads into MiXCR, producing one record per CDR3 protein. This sample has 10,000 to 15,000 distinct CDR3 sequences, with less than 65% found just once. The sequencing sample was made of normal esophageal tissue next to the tumor. This TCR derives from a male donor with esophageal squamous cell carcinoma. The rearrangement joins TRBV7-2 to TRBJ2-2; D is unclear. In nucleotides, the CDR3 is TGTGCCAGCAGCCCCCAGAACACCGGGGAGCTGTTTTTT. Its protein product is CASSPQNTGELFF. Looking up the rest from reference TRBV7-2 and TRBJ2-2 gives the full variable domain: GAGVSQSPSNKVTEKGKDVELRCDPISGHTALYWYRQSLGQGLEFLIYFQGNSAPDKSGLPSDRFSAERTGGSVSTLTIQRTQQEDSAVYLCASSPQNTGELFFGEGSRLTVL.